This T cell receptor (beta chain) was recorded in a study of cytomegalovirus exposure and HLA in healthy donors. Overall study results and limits: Most TCR sequences were uncommon, yet certain public TCRs appeared in many donors. Reports credit the classifier with highly specific, highly sensitive diagnosis of cytomegalovirus status.

The CDR3 runs to 14 residues. The germline CDR1 and CDR2 sequences are SGDLS and YYNGEE. Trimming at V came to 4 bases and at J to 5 bases, leaving 6 bases not matched to a gene. To note about this clone: Its antigen remains unidentified.

Separation from the approximately 690-subject first cohort characterized the roughly 120-subject validation cohort, to which the donors belonged. TCRdb's table, derived via immunoSEQ multiplex PCR, lists solely in-frame clones and lacks some. The table includes 130,000 or so clones, nearly 90% detected once. The receptor comes from a man aged 25 to 45 in good health and CMV-seronegative. V is TRBV9 and J is TRBJ1-1; TRBD1 matches 9 bases. Input material: PBMCs. The chain's CDR3 is CASSLGQGRTEAFF. The CDR3 coding sequence is TGTGCCAGCAGCCTGGGACAGGGAAGGACTGAAGCTTTCTTT.